These 21 T cell receptor beta chains came from one sample sequenced in a study of T cell responses to AZD1222 COVID-19 vaccine. Sequencing was performed with immunoSEQ multiplex PCR; in TCRdb, only in-frame clones are kept and a portion is missing. The sample has 150,000 to 200,000 clones, roughly nine tenths seen once. The specimen was peripheral blood, collected 28 days after the second AZD1222 dose. The receptors derive from an adult who received the AZD1222 COVID-19 vaccine.

In DNA, the CDR3 is TGTGCCAGCAGCCAGGTAGACAGGGGCCGGTCACCCCTCCACTTT. It yields the protein CASSQVDRGRSPLHF. The rearrangement joins TRBV4-2 to TRBJ1-6; 8 nucleotides align to TRBD1. The CDR3 contains 15 residues. Trimming at V came to 3 bases and at J to 10 bases, leaving 8 bases not matched to a gene. CDR1 is LGHNA and CDR2 is YNFKEQ in the germline V gene.

This chain uses TRBV5-4 with TRBJ1-3, with D possibly TRBD1 on 6 matching bases. Germline V lookup: CDR1 SGHNT, CDR2 YYREEE (reference sequence). The CDR3 sequence is 16 residues long. V was trimmed by 0 bases and J by 4 bases, leaving 14 bases between them. The CDR3 DNA follows: TGTGCCAGCAGCTTGGGTACGCAGGGGAGAGGAAACACCATATATTTT. It specifies CASSLGTQGRGNTIYF.

The V gene is TRBV7-9, the J gene TRBJ1-2, with a possible D match to TRBD1 (5 bases). V shed 5 bases and J shed 1 base, with 17 bases lying between them. This CDR3 is 16 amino acids long. Germline CDR1 and CDR2: SEHNR and FQNEAQ (reference sequence). The CDR3 DNA reads as TGTGCCAGCAGCCTAGGGCGGGGACGGTTTAACTATGGCTACACCTTC. Translation: CASSLGRGRFNYGYTF.

The chain has TRBV7-9 and TRBJ1-1; D is ambiguous. Trimming removed 2 bases at V and 1 base at J, with 8 bases between. Germline V gene lookup returns CDR1 SEHNR and CDR2 FQNEAQ (reference sequence). The CDR3 has 14 residues. Here the CDR3 DNA reads TGTGCCAGCAGCTTATCACAGAGGAACACTGAAGCTTTCTTT. Its protein is CASSLSQRNTEAFF.

The chain employs TRBV2 and TRBJ2-2; D might be TRBD1 (5 bases). Germline V gene lookup returns CDR1 SNHLY and CDR2 FYNNEI. The CDR3 has 17 residues. V was clipped by 3 bases and J by 8 bases, with 22 bases between them. The CDR3 loop reads CASSELRQRVVPGELFF. The CDR3 nucleotides are TGTGCCAGCAGTGAGCTCCGACAGCGTGTTGTGCCGGGGGAGCTGTTTTTT.

This clone has only a few counts. This chain joins TRBV7-9 and TRBJ1-4; D not certain. Germline V CDR1 and CDR2: SEHNR, FQNEAQ (reference sequence). CDR3 length: 12 residues. Trimming took off 1 base at V and 9 bases at J, with 6 bases between the two ends. The CDR3 nucleotides read TGTGCCAGCAGCTTAGGCGGACAAAAACTGTTTTTT. As protein: CASSLGGQKLFF.

This chain uses TRBV4-1 with TRBJ1-6; TRBD1 agrees at 7 bases. CDR3 size: 15 residues. Per the germline V gene, CDR1 is MGHRA and CDR2 is YSYEKL. V was clipped by 3 bases and J by 7 bases; unmatched bases: 6. CDR3 in amino acids: CASSQTGRENSPLHF. CDR3 sequence (DNA): TGCGCCAGCAGCCAGACAGGGAGGGAAAATTCACCCCTCCACTTT.

The chain couples TRBV6-6 to TRBJ2-5, with a weak D call TRBD1 (6 bases). Trimming stripped 5 bases from V and 1 base from J, with 17 bases between. The CDR3 is 16 residues long. The germline CDR1 and CDR2 sequences are MNHNY and SVGAGI (reference sequence). The CDR3 sequence: CASSLPHRTAQETQYF. CDR3 DNA sequence: TGTGCCAGCAGTCTACCACACCGGACAGCCCAAGAGACCCAGTACTTC.

This rearrangement joins TRBV29-1 to TRBJ1-1; tentatively, D is TRBD1 (6 bases). Germline CDR1 SQVTM, CDR2 ANQGSEA. This CDR3 contains 14 residues. With 7 bases removed from V and 0 bases from J, the gap between germline ends came to 15 bases. CDR3 loop: CSAYRTVVNTEAFF. The CDR3 DNA reads TGCAGCGCCTATAGGACAGTGGTGAACACTGAAGCTTTCTTT.

This chain joins TRBV13 and TRBJ1-2; 9 positions match TRBD1. The V segment lost 3 bases and the J segment 6 bases; nucleotides outside the gene matches: 5. Germline V gene lookup returns CDR1 PRHDT and CDR2 FYEKMQ (reference sequence). The CDR3 has 14 amino acids. CDR3 DNA sequence: TGTGCCAGCAGCTTCCGGGGACAGGGAGATGGCTACACCTTC. It is translated as CASSFRGQGDGYTF. The whole variable domain, filled in from reference TRBV13 and TRBJ1-2, reads AAGVIQSPRHLIKEKRETATLKCYPIPRHDTVYWYQQGPGQDPQFLISFYEKMQSDKGSIPDRFSAQQFSDYHSELNMSSLELGDSALYFCASSFRGQGDGYTFGSGTRLTVV.

Turning to this clone: Distinct nucleotide sequences in the sample also encode this CDR3. V is TRBV5-1 and J is TRBJ1-2; D ambiguous. Germline lookup yields CDR1 SGHRS and CDR2 YFSETQ. V lost 1 base and J lost 2, with 6 bases in between. The CDR3 contains 13 residues. In DNA form, the CDR3 reads TGCGCCAGCAGCTTGTCGGGGAACTATGGCTACACCTTC. Translation: CASSLSGNYGYTF.

This sequence joins TRBV9 and TRBJ1-2; unclear D gene. Deletions cut 0 bases from V and 8 bases from J, with 14 bases between. Per the germline V gene, CDR1 is SGDLS and CDR2 is YYNGEE. The CDR3 contains 14 residues. DNA of the CDR3: TGTGCCAGCAGCGTAGCCCATCCCGGTGGAGGCTACACCTTC. It encodes CASSVAHPGGGYTF.

The chain has TRBV2 and TRBJ2-7, with TRBD1 identical over 7 bases. The CDR3 has 13 amino acids. Looked up from germline, CDR1 is SNHLY and CDR2 is FYNNEI. V shed 6 bases, J shed 2 bases, and the junction held 4 bases outside the gene matches. The CDR3 DNA is TGTGCCAGCAGCCGACAGGGAACCTACGAGCAGTACTTC. It is translated as CASSRQGTYEQYF.

The chain joins TRBV6-5 to TRBJ2-7, with D perhaps matching TRBD1 (6 bases). V was trimmed by 2 bases and J by 2 bases, leaving 7 bases between them. The CDR3 has 13 residues. Germline V gene sequence: CDR1 MNHEY, CDR2 SVGAGI. The CDR3 bases are TGTGCCAGCAGTTACGGACAGCCCTACGAGCAGTACTTC. This codes for CASSYGQPYEQYF.

The chain combines TRBV5-4 with TRBJ2-7; 11 nucleotides match TRBD2. Trimming at V came to 4 bases and at J to 6 bases, leaving 9 bases not matched to a gene. CDR3 length equals 15 residues. The V gene's germline CDR1 is SGHNT and CDR2 YYREEE (reference sequence). The CDR3 DNA reads as TGTGCCAGCAGCCGGGGGTCTAGCGGGGGGAGCGAGCAGTACTTC. The encoded protein is CASSRGSSGGSEQYF.

The chain carries TRBV7-9 and TRBJ1-6, with no clear D. Trimming shortened V by 1 base and J by 5 bases, and 6 bases separated the two germline ends. The CDR3 consists of 14 residues. Germline V gene sequence: CDR1 SEHNR, CDR2 FQNEAQ (reference sequence). CDR3 protein: CASSLGLDNSPLHF. In DNA, the CDR3 is TGTGCCAGCAGCTTAGGACTGGATAATTCACCCCTCCACTTT.

As concerns this clone: The same CDR3 is also encoded by other DNA sequences in this sample. The V call is TRBV18, the J call TRBJ1-5, with 7 bases matching TRBD1. The CDR3 is 13 residues long. With V trimmed by 6 bases and J by 7 bases, 6 bases remained unmatched. The germline CDR1 and CDR2 sequences are KGHSH and LQKENI. The CDR3 DNA follows: TGTGCCAGCTCGCCAGGGGGGGACCAGCCCCAGCATTTT. Amino acids: CASSPGGDQPQHF. Using reference TRBV18 and TRBJ1-5 for the parts outside the CDR3, the full variable domain is NAGVMQNPRHLVRRRGQEARLRCSPMKGHSHVYWYRQLPEEGLKFMVYLQKENIIDESGMPKERFSAEFPKEGPSILRIQQVVRGDSAAYFCASSPGGDQPQHFGDGTRLSIL.

The chain uses TRBV5-6 and TRBJ1-2, with TRBD1 as a possible D gene (5 bases). CDR1 SGHDT and CDR2 YYEEEE come from the germline V gene. The CDR3 is made up of 12 amino acids. V lost 0 bases and J 12 bases, leaving 12 bases between the germline ends. CDR3 sequence reads: CASSLGAGRDTF. CDR3 in DNA: TGTGCCAGCAGCTTGGGGGCAGGGCGAGACACCTTC. The variable domain in full, completed from reference TRBV5-6 and TRBJ1-2, reads DAGVTQSPTHLIKTRGQQVTLRCSPKSGHDTVSWYQQALGQGPQFIFQYYEEEERQRGNFPDRFSGHQFPNYSSELNVNALLLGDSALYLCASSLGAGRDTFGSGTRLTVV.

The chain couples TRBV6-1 to TRBJ1-2, with a tentative D call TRBD1 (5 bases). The ends were cut back, 3 bases at V and 6 bases at J, with 14 bases in the middle. Germline V gene lookup returns CDR1 MNHNS and CDR2 SASEGT. There are 14 residues in the CDR3. This chain's CDR3 is CASSEYQGDDGYTF. The CDR3 bases are TGTGCCAGCAGTGAGTACCAGGGCGACGATGGCTACACCTTC.

The chain carries TRBV7-2 and TRBJ1-5, with a tentative D call TRBD1 (5 bases). The CDR3 is 14 residues long. The germline V gene has CDR1 SGHTA and CDR2 FQGNSA. V was trimmed by 5 bases and J by 1 base, leaving 9 bases between them. CDR3 sequence reads: CASSLGRSNQPQHF. CDR3 bases: TGTGCCAGCAGCCTGGGACGGAGCAATCAGCCCCAGCATTTT.

The J gene is TRBJ1-2, the V gene TRBV5-4; 7 nucleotides agree with TRBD1. This CDR3 contains 13 residues. V shed 4 bases and J 4 bases; nucleotides not matched to a gene: 4. Germline V CDR1 and CDR2: SGHNT, YYREEE (reference sequence). The CDR3: CASSRDSLYGYTF. The CDR3 coding sequence is TGTGCCAGCAGCAGGGACAGCCTCTATGGCTACACCTTC.